A single sample gave rise to the 17 T cell receptor beta chains below, sequenced in a study of control samples from healthy donors and cancer patients. The assay was immunoSEQ multiplex PCR, and TCRdb's table has in-frame clones only and misses some. The profile shows under 40,000 clones, around 83% of them singletons. The source material was PBMCs. Source of these receptors: a woman in her sixties with lung cancer.

The chain uses TRBV29-1 and TRBJ1-4, with no clear D. Germline values: CDR1 SQVTM, CDR2 ANQGSEA. The CDR3 sequence is 12 residues long. Trimming shortened V by 6 bases and J by 5 bases, and 10 bases separated the two germline ends. DNA for the CDR3: TGCAGCGTCCGCACCCAGAATGAAAAACTGTTTTTT. Protein: CSVRTQNEKLFF.

The genes are TRBV5-1 and TRBJ1-5; the D gene is possibly TRBD1 (5 bases). The V end was cut by 1 base, the J end by 7 bases, with 15 bases between. In germline, CDR1 is SGHRS, CDR2 YFSETQ. The CDR3 length is 15 residues. CDR3 nucleotide sequence: TGCGCCAGCAGCTTGCTCGGAGCTGGGGGGCAGCCCCAGCATTTT. As protein: CASSLLGAGGQPQHF.

The sample holds a few counts of this clone. V is TRBV5-1 and J is TRBJ1-1; TRBD1 matches 7 bases. The germline CDR1 and CDR2 sequences are SGHRS and YFSETQ. The CDR3 is 15 amino acids. With V trimmed by 4 bases and J by 1 base, 7 bases remained unmatched. The CDR3, as DNA: TGCGCCAGCAGCGACCGACAGGGTAAGAACACTGAAGCTTTCTTT. This gives the protein CASSDRQGKNTEAFF.

This clone showed up just a few times. The chain recombines TRBV4-1 with TRBJ2-1; the D call may be TRBD1 or TRBD2 (5 bases each). Per germline, CDR1 MGHRA and CDR2 YSYEKL. The ends were cut back, 0 bases at V and 5 bases at J, with 14 bases in the middle. The CDR3 length is 16 residues. The CDR3 region is CASSQDLTGQNNEQFF. CDR3 DNA: TGCGCCAGCAGCCAAGATCTAACGGGGCAGAACAATGAGCAGTTCTTC.

This sequence joins TRBV27 and TRBJ1-5, with 7 positions matching TRBD1. This CDR3 comprises 14 residues. V lost 8 bases to trimming and J lost 9 bases; unmatched junction nucleotides: 13. In germline, CDR1 is MNHEY, CDR2 SMNVEV (reference sequence). The CDR3 sequence: CASAFLQGTGPQHF. The CDR3 DNA reads as TGTGCCAGCGCGTTCCTACAGGGGACCGGGCCCCAGCATTTT.

This clone showed up just a few times. V and J are TRBV11-3 and TRBJ2-5; no definite D call. Trimming took off 1 base at V and 4 bases at J, with 7 bases between the two ends. This CDR3 comprises 13 residues. Germline V gene lookup returns CDR1 SGHNT and CDR2 YENEEA. The CDR3 DNA follows: TGTGCCAGCAGCTTAGGAGTACGAGAGACCCAGTACTTC. This translates into CASSLGVRETQYF.

The chain uses TRBV24-1 and TRBJ2-3; perhaps TRBD2 as D (5 bases). CDR1 is KGHDR, CDR2 SFDVKD, per germline. The CDR3 runs 16 residues. The ends were cut back, 0 bases at V and 1 base at J, with 10 bases in the middle. CDR3 nucleotide sequence: TGTGCCACCAGTGATTTGAACTTCGGGGGCACAGATACGCAGTATTTT. As protein: CATSDLNFGGTDTQYF.

This clone was counted only a few times. The gene calls are TRBV10-1 and TRBJ2-7; D not resolved. CDR1 and CDR2 (germline): WNHNN, SYGVQD (reference sequence). The CDR3 sequence is 12 residues long. V shed 0 bases and J shed 1 base, with 1 base lying between them. This CDR3 is CASSESSYEQYF. CDR3 bases: TGCGCCAGCAGTGAGTCTTCCTACGAGCAGTACTTC.

This clone was detected once. V usage is TRBV15 and J usage is TRBJ1-1, with D tentatively TRBD1 (6 bases). CDR1 LNHNV and CDR2 YYDKDF come from the germline V gene (reference sequence). V was trimmed by 3 bases and J by 4 bases, leaving 12 bases between them. The CDR3 contains 14 residues. The DNA for the CDR3 is TGTGCCACCAGCAGTCGGGGGCTCGGCACTGAAGCTTTCTTT. It translates to CATSSRGLGTEAFF.

This clone was recorded once. The V call is TRBV4-1, the J call TRBJ1-2; the D gene is possibly TRBD1 (5 bases). V was pared by 1 base and J by 6 bases, with 15 bases between. Per germline, CDR1 MGHRA and CDR2 YSYEKL. The CDR3 runs 15 residues. CDR3 DNA sequence: TGCGCCAGCAGCCAAGTCCTTCCGGGGCTGAATGGCTACACCTTC. Its protein is CASSQVLPGLNGYTF.

The chain carries TRBV2 and TRBJ1-2; TRBD1 matches 7 bases. After removal of 7 bases from V and 6 bases from J, the junction contained 5 bases not matched to a gene. The germline CDR1 and CDR2 sequences are SNHLY and FYNNEI. This CDR3 contains 12 residues. The CDR3 region has the DNA TGTGCCAGCACCCAGGGGGGCGATGGCTACACCTTC. Protein sequence: CASTQGGDGYTF.

CDR3 DNA sequence: TGTGCCAGTAAGGGGAGGGGCCAGGGAAATCAGCCCCAGCATTTT. This codes for CASKGRGQGNQPQHF. The chain uses TRBV19 and TRBJ1-5; D is possibly TRBD1 (5 bases). This CDR3 is 15 amino acids long. V was pared by 7 bases and J by 4 bases, with 17 bases between. Germline V gene sequence: CDR1 LNHDA, CDR2 SQIVND (reference sequence).

This clone was recorded once. The rearrangement uses TRBV5-5 and TRBJ1-5; perhaps TRBD1 as D (5 bases). CDR3 size: 14 residues. Trimming removed 0 bases from V and 6 bases from J, with 10 bases in between. Germline lookup yields CDR1 SGHKS and CDR2 YYEKEE (reference sequence). As DNA, the CDR3 is TGTGCCAGCAGCTTGGCCGGGGGTGCTCAGCCCCAGCATTTT. This translates into CASSLAGGAQPQHF.

The chain recombines TRBV6-1 with TRBJ2-5, with 8 bases lining up with TRBD2. Per the germline V gene, CDR1 is MNHNS and CDR2 is SASEGT. The CDR3 consists of 15 residues. V shed 0 bases and J 4 bases; nucleotides not matched to a gene: 4. The CDR3 is CASSEATSGGETQYF. The CDR3 DNA reads as TGTGCCAGCAGTGAAGCAACTAGCGGAGGAGAGACCCAGTACTTC.

The chain recombines TRBV9 with TRBJ1-3, with D unclear. V was cut by 0 bases and J by 10 bases, with 11 bases left in between. CDR1 and CDR2 (germline): SGDLS, YYNGEE. CDR3 length equals 13 residues. CDR3 sequence reads: CASSVVLAGTIYF. CDR3 DNA: TGTGCCAGCAGCGTAGTTTTGGCAGGAACCATATATTTT.

The CDR3 bases are TGTGCCAGCAGTTTTTCTTCAGATACGCAGTATTTT. The encoded protein is CASSFSSDTQYF. The V call is TRBV12-3 or TRBV12-4, the J call TRBJ2-3; no reliable D call. V lost 3 bases and J 4 bases, leaving 5 bases between the germline ends. The CDR3 contains 12 residues.

This sequence joins TRBV9 and TRBJ1-1; D remains ambiguous. The CDR3 sequence is 16 residues long. Trimming took off 0 bases at V and 3 bases at J, with 15 bases between the two ends. Germline V gives CDR1 SGDLS, CDR2 YYNGEE. The chain's CDR3 is CASSVGSGSRDTEAFF. CDR3 DNA: TGTGCCAGCAGCGTAGGATCGGGCAGTAGGGACACTGAAGCTTTCTTT.